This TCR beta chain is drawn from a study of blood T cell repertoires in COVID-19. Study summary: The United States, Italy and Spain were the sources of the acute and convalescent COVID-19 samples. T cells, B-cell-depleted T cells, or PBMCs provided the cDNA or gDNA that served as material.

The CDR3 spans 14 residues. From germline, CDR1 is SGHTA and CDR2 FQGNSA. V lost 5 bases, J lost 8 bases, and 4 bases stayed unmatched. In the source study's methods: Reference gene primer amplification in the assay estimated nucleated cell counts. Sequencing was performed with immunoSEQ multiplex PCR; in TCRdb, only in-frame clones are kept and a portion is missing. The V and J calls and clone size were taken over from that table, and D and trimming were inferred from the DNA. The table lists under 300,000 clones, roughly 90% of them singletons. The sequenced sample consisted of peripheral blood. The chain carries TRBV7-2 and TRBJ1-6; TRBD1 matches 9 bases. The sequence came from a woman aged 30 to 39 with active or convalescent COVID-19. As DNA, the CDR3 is TGTGCCAGCAGCCGGGACAGGGTTGATTCACCCCTCCACTTT. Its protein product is CASSRDRVDSPLHF.